The next 27 T cell receptor beta chains were all read from a single sample in a study of shared clonotypes between healthy human individuals. Libraries were prepared by immunoSEQ multiplex PCR; TCRdb keeps only in-frame clonotypes and omits some of them. The repertoire holds around 690,000 clones, with less than 95% as singletons. The sample comprised memory CD8+ T cells from PBMCs. Subset meaning: CD45RO+ cells pooled with CCR7-negative TemRA cells. The receptor source for this set is a man younger than 35 in good health. Some clones in this sample may be carry-over from other donors' samples.

The J gene is TRBJ2-3, the V gene TRBV28, with 7 bases lining up with TRBD2. V was pared by 5 bases and J by 3 bases, with 11 bases of the junction left unmatched. CDR3 length equals 16 residues. Germline values: CDR1 MDHEN, CDR2 SYDVKM. CDR3: CASSPLAGEGTDTQYF. CDR3 nucleotides: TGTGCCAGCAGTCCTTTGGCGGGAGAAGGGACAGATACGCAGTATTTT.

In its sample, this clone was seen once. The rearrangement uses TRBV27 and TRBJ2-1, with a possible D match to TRBD2 (6 bases). Germline CDR1 MNHEY, CDR2 SMNVEV (reference sequence). The V gene lost 2 bases and the J gene lost 7 bases, with 15 bases spanning the gap. The CDR3 covers 15 residues. As DNA, the CDR3 is TGTGCCAGCAGTTTAGATAGCGGTCCAGGGAATGAGCAGTTCTTC. Amino acids: CASSLDSGPGNEQFF.

In regard to this clone: Other DNA variants within this sample encode the same CDR3. The J gene is TRBJ1-5, the V gene TRBV19, with a possible D match to TRBD1 (5 bases). CDR3 length equals 14 residues. Germline V gives CDR1 LNHDA, CDR2 SQIVND (reference sequence). Trimming pared 3 bases from V and 3 bases from J, leaving 9 bases between. This chain's CDR3 is CASSIRDSNQPQHF. In DNA form, the CDR3 reads TGTGCCAGTAGTATCAGGGATTCCAATCAGCCCCAGCATTTT.

In the case of this clone: It is likely a read error: a sequence one base away is far more abundant. This sequence joins TRBV9 and TRBJ2-5; D possibly corresponds to TRBD2 (6 bases). The germline CDR1 and CDR2 sequences are SGDLS and YYNGEE. The CDR3 has 15 residues. CDR3 region: CVSSSILSGEETQYF. DNA of the CDR3: TGTGTCAGCAGCTCCATTCTTAGCGGCGAAGAGACCCAGTACTTC. Combining the CDR3 with reference TRBV9 and TRBJ2-5 gives the whole variable domain DSGVTQTPKHLITATGQRVTLRCSPRSGDLSVYWYQQSLDQGLQFLIQYYNGEERAKGNILERFSAQQFPDLHSELNLSSLELGDSALYFCVSSSILSGEETQYFGPGTRLLVL.

This chain connects TRBV6-1 to TRBJ2-1; D perhaps matches TRBD1 (6 bases). Trimming took 4 bases from V and 6 from J, leaving 10 bases between them. The CDR3 extends over 13 amino acids. Germline V lookup: CDR1 MNHNS, CDR2 SASEGT. CDR3 sequence: CASSAQGSNEQFF. The CDR3 DNA follows: TGTGCCAGCAGTGCGCAGGGGAGCAATGAGCAGTTCTTC.

CDR3 loop: CASSSRRGPTDTQYF. The CDR3 nucleotides are TGTGCCAGCAGCTCCCGTAGGGGGCCTACAGATACGCAGTATTTT. The chain links TRBV7-9 to TRBJ2-3, with 7 nucleotides matching TRBD1. CDR3 length: 15 residues. Germline V gene sequence: CDR1 SEHNR, CDR2 FQNEAQ (reference sequence). The V and J ends lost 4 bases and 3 bases, in that order; junction bases with no gene match: 7.

V usage is TRBV10-3 and J usage is TRBJ2-7, with D possibly TRBD2 on 6 matching bases. The V end lost 2 bases, the J end lost 3 bases, and 17 bases lay between the germline ends. CDR1 is ENHRY and CDR2 is SYGVKD in the germline V gene. This CDR3 is built from 16 residues. The DNA for the CDR3 is TGTGCCATCAGTGAGAAACTTGAGACTAGGAGCTACGAGCAGTACTTC. It codes for CAISEKLETRSYEQYF.

The CDR3 is CASSLGTGRTDTQYF. In DNA form, the CDR3 reads TGCGCCAGCAGCTTGGGCACAGGGAGGACAGATACGCAGTATTTT. The chain recombines TRBV5-1 with TRBJ2-3; D may match TRBD1 or TRBD2 (6 bases each). V was pared by 0 bases and J by 3 bases, with 11 bases between. Germline CDR1 reads SGHRS; CDR2 reads YFSETQ. The CDR3 covers 15 residues. The whole variable domain, filled in from reference TRBV5-1 and TRBJ2-3, reads KAGVTQTPRYLIKTRGQQVTLSCSPISGHRSVSWYQQTPGQGLQFLFEYFSETQRNKGNFPGRFSGRQFSNSRSEMNVSTLELGDSALYLCASSLGTGRTDTQYFGPGTRLTVL.

Points on this clone: Other DNA sequences from this sample encode an identical CDR3 as well. The DNA for the CDR3 is TGTGCCAGCAGTCCCTGGGCGGAAAGAACAGATACGCAGTATTTT. This translates into CASSPWAERTDTQYF. The rearrangement joins TRBV27 to TRBJ2-3; D is unresolved. Trimming took 5 bases from V and 3 from J, leaving 15 bases between them. CDR3 length: 15 residues. Germline assignment: CDR1 MNHEY and CDR2 SMNVEV (reference sequence).

The chain joins TRBV7-3 to TRBJ1-1; D gene uncertain. The germline V gene encodes CDR1 SGHTA and CDR2 FQGTGA. Trimming took off 2 bases at V and 6 bases at J, with 10 bases between the two ends. This CDR3 comprises 13 residues. The CDR3 DNA follows: TGTGCCAGCAGCTTAGTCAGGAGGGCTGAAGCTTTCTTT. This encodes CASSLVRRAEAFF.

This chain uses TRBV10-1 with TRBJ2-7; TRBD1 aligns across 11 bases. The germline gives CDR1 WNHNN, CDR2 SYGVQD (reference sequence). This CDR3 contains 14 residues. With V trimmed by 5 bases and J by 5 bases, 5 bases remained unmatched. CDR3 residues: CASSLGTGGNEQYF. The CDR3 DNA reads as TGCGCCAGCAGTCTTGGGACAGGGGGAAACGAGCAGTACTTC.

The rearrangement joins TRBV28 to TRBJ1-5; possible D gene TRBD1, 6 bases. The germline V and J ends were trimmed by 8 bases and 6 bases, with 17 bases remaining between them. Germline V gene sequence: CDR1 MDHEN, CDR2 SYDVKM. The CDR3 extends over 14 amino acids. CDR3 nucleotide sequence: TGTGCCAGCCGTTGGGCAGGGGATAGTCAGCCCCAGCATTTT. This sequence encodes CASRWAGDSQPQHF.

V and J are TRBV5-1 and TRBJ2-7; D ambiguous. Germline V lookup: CDR1 SGHRS, CDR2 YFSETQ. V was cut by 3 bases and J by 3 bases, with 7 bases left in between. This CDR3 comprises 12 residues. Written as DNA, the CDR3 is TGCGCCAGCAGCTCAAACAACTACGAGCAGTACTTC. This encodes CASSSNNYEQYF.

This chain joins TRBV2 and TRBJ1-5, with 7 positions matching TRBD1. The CDR3 runs to 14 residues. The V and J ends lost 6 bases and 0 bases, in that order; junction bases with no gene match: 2. The V gene's germline CDR1 is SNHLY and CDR2 FYNNEI. The CDR3 is CASRTGSSNQPQHF. The CDR3 nucleotides read TGTGCCAGCAGGACAGGGAGTAGCAATCAGCCCCAGCATTTT.

This clone is a singleton in its sample. This chain uses TRBV27 with TRBJ2-7, with 8 nucleotides matching TRBD2. The CDR3 has 17 amino acids. With V trimmed by 6 bases and J by 6 bases, 19 bases remained unmatched. Germline assignment: CDR1 MNHEY and CDR2 SMNVEV (reference sequence). CDR3: CASSNFGPRGGQGEQYF. The CDR3 DNA is TGTGCCAGCAGCAATTTTGGGCCACGGGGGGGGCAAGGCGAGCAGTACTTC.

This sequence joins TRBV15 and TRBJ2-1; D may be TRBD2 (6 bases). Germline V gene data show CDR1 as LNHNV and CDR2 as YYDKDF (reference sequence). V lost 3 bases to trimming and J lost 7 bases, with 16 bases between them. CDR3 length equals 15 residues. The CDR3 DNA is TGTGCCACCAGCAGTGGGGTAGCGGTACAAAATGAGCAGTTCTTC. Protein sequence: CATSSGVAVQNEQFF.

This chain connects TRBV10-3 to TRBJ2-5; the match to TRBD2 covers 8 bases. The germline V gene has CDR1 ENHRY and CDR2 SYGVKD. The CDR3 runs 13 residues. Germline trimming cut 5 bases from V and 5 bases from J; bases unmatched to any gene: 4. The CDR3: CAISPAGVETQYF. CDR3 sequence (DNA): TGTGCCATCAGTCCAGCGGGAGTGGAGACCCAGTACTTC.

The chain has TRBV27 and TRBJ2-1, with D perhaps TRBD2 (5 bases). Germline CDR1 reads MNHEY; CDR2 reads SMNVEV (reference sequence). CDR3 size: 13 residues. V lost 2 bases to trimming and J lost 7 bases, with 9 bases between them. CDR3 in amino acids: CASSLGLINEQFF. The DNA of the CDR3 is TGTGCCAGCAGTTTAGGACTTATAAATGAGCAGTTCTTC.

The chain carries TRBV27 and TRBJ2-5; 15 bases are a match to TRBD2. The CDR3 sequence is 16 residues long. V lost 6 bases and J lost 5; bases outside the gene matches: 7. CDR1 and CDR2 from the germline V gene are MNHEY and SMNVEV (reference sequence). CDR3 bases: TGTGCCAGCAGGGCGGGACTAGCGGGAGGAGGGGAGACCCAGTACTTC. Its translation: CASRAGLAGGGETQYF.

This clone was detected only once. This chain joins TRBV28 and TRBJ2-1, with 8 bases that match TRBD2. V dropped 7 bases and J dropped 3; count of bases not matched to a gene: 8. The germline gives CDR1 MDHEN, CDR2 SYDVKM. This CDR3 is built from 15 residues. The DNA for the CDR3 is TGTGCCAGCACCTTTGCGGGAGGTGGCTACAATGAGCAGTTCTTC. Translating it yields CASTFAGGGYNEQFF.

The genes are TRBV27 and TRBJ2-2; 10 bases map to TRBD2. The CDR3 is made up of 17 amino acids. Germline V gene lookup returns CDR1 MNHEY and CDR2 SMNVEV (reference sequence). With V trimmed by 5 bases and J by 2 bases, 8 bases remained unmatched. CDR3 coding DNA: TGTGCCAGCAGTCGCAGGACTAGCGGAGCTAACACCGGGGAGCTGTTTTTT. This translates into CASSRRTSGANTGELFF.

The chain links TRBV6-1 to TRBJ2-7, with D maybe TRBD1 (5 bases). Deletions cut 4 bases from V and 2 bases from J, with 9 bases between. The CDR3 is made up of 13 amino acids. Germline V gives CDR1 MNHNS, CDR2 SASEGT. CDR3 coding DNA: TGTGCCAGCAGTGTGGGCAGGGCCTACGAGCAGTACTTC. This codes for CASSVGRAYEQYF.

This clone was recorded once. J is TRBJ2-2 and V is TRBV6-6; D gene ambiguous. Germline V CDR1 and CDR2: MNHNY, SVGAGI (reference sequence). The CDR3 contains 13 residues. Trimming removed 7 bases at V and 6 bases at J, with 12 bases between. The CDR3 nucleotides are TGTGCCAGCAATCGCCAGCTTTCCGGGGAGCTGTTTTTT. Translated: CASNRQLSGELFF.

V gene TRBV30 combines with J gene TRBJ2-1; 10 nucleotides line up with TRBD2. Germline loops: CDR1 GTSNPN, CDR2 SVGIG (reference sequence). The CDR3 runs to 15 residues. Losses at the gene ends were 0 bases for V and 10 bases for J; bases not matched to a gene: 9. Written as DNA, the CDR3 is TGTGCCTGGAGTGTACGTCTAGCGGGAGTGTGGGAGCAGTTCTTC. Residues: CAWSVRLAGVWEQFF.

The V and J genes are TRBV5-6 and TRBJ2-7, with D possibly TRBD2 on 6 matching bases. Germline CDR1 is SGHDT and CDR2 is YYEEEE. The V and J ends lost 0 bases and 0 bases respectively, with 10 bases between them. The CDR3 length is 15 residues. CDR3 sequence (DNA): TGTGCCAGCAGCTTGGGGCTAGCGAGCTCCTACGAGCAGTACTTC. Protein sequence: CASSLGLASSYEQYF.

J is TRBJ2-3 and V is TRBV9, with a tentative D call TRBD2 (5 bases). V was trimmed by 0 bases and J by 2 bases, leaving 13 bases between them. Germline assignment: CDR1 SGDLS and CDR2 YYNGEE. This CDR3 has 16 amino acids. CDR3: CASSVATGVPTDTQYF. The DNA of the CDR3 is TGTGCCAGCAGCGTAGCTACCGGGGTCCCCACAGATACGCAGTATTTT.

The chain joins TRBV30 to TRBJ2-7; TRBD2 might be the D (5 bases). Germline V gives CDR1 GTSNPN, CDR2 SVGIG (reference sequence). V dropped 2 bases and J dropped 2 bases, with 7 bases sitting between them. This CDR3 spans 12 amino acids. The CDR3 bases are TGTGCCTGGAGTTACGGGACCTACGAGCAGTACTTC. Its protein product is CAWSYGTYEQYF.